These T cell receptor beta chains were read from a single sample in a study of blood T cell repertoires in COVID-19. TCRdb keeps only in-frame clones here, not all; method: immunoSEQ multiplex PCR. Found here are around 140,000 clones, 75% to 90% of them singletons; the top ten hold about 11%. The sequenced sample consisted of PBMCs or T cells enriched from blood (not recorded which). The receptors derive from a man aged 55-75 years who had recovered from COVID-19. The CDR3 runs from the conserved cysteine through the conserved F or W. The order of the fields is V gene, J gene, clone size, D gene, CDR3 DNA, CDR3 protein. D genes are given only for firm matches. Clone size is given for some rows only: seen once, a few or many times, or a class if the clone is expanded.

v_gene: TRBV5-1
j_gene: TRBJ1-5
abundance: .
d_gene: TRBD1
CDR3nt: TGCGCCAGCAGCCGGGGGACAGGGGAGCCCCAGCATTTT
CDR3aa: CASSRGTGEPQHF

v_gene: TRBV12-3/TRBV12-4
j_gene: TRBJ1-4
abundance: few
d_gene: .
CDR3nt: TGTGCCAGCCGCAAAACGTCGGAGAAACTGTTTTTT
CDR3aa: CASRKTSEKLFF

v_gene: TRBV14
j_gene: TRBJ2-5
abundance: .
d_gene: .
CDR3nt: TGTGCCAGCAGCCAAGATACCGGAGTGTACCAAGAGACCCAGTACTTC
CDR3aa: CASSQDTGVYQETQYF

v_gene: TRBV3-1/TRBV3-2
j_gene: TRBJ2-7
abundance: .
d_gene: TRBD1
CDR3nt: TGTGCCAGCAGCCTACTTGGACAGGGGCCCTACGAGCAGTACTTC
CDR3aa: CASSLLGQGPYEQYF

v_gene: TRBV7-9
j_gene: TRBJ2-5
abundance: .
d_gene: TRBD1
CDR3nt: TGTGCCGGAACTTCCGGGACAGGGAAAGAGACCCAGTACTTC
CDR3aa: CAGTSGTGKETQYF

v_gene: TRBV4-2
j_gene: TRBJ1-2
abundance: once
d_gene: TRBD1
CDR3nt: TGTGCCAGCAGCCAAGAACAGGGGCGGGGTGGCTACACCTTC
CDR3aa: CASSQEQGRGGYTF

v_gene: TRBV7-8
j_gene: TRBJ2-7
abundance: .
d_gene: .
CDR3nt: TGTGCCAGCAGCTTATGGCAGTACGAGCAGTACTTC
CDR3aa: CASSLWQYEQYF

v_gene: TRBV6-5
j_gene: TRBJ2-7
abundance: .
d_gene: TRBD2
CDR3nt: TGTGCCAGCACTCTAGCGGGCCCTTGGGAGCAGTACTTC
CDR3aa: CASTLAGPWEQYF

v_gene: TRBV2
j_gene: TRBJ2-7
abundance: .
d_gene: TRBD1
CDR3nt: TGTGCCAGCAGGTTGGGACAGGGAAACTACGAGCAGTACTTC
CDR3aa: CASRLGQGNYEQYF

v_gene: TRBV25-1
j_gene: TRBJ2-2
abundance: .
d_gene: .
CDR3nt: TGTGCCAGCAGTGATTCTGACACCTACACCGGGGAGCTGTTTTTT
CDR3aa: CASSDSDTYTGELFF

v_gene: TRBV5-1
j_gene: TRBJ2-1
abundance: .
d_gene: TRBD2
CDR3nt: TGCGCCAGCAGCCTTACTAGCGGGGGGGCCTACAATGAGCAGTTCTTC
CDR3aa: CASSLTSGGAYNEQFF

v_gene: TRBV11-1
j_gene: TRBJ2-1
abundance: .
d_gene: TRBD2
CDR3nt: TGTGCCAGCAACGATGCGGGACTAGCGGATGAGCAGTTCTTC
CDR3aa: CASNDAGLADEQFF

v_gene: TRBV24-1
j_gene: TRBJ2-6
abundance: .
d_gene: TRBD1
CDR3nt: TGTGCCACCAGTGATTTGGACAGGGGAACCTCTGGGGCCAACGTCCTGACTTTC
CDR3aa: CATSDLDRGTSGANVLTF

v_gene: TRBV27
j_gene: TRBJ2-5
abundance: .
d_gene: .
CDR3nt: TGTGCCAGCAGTTCCGGACGGGGTGGCGAGACCCAGTACTTC
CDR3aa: CASSSGRGGETQYF

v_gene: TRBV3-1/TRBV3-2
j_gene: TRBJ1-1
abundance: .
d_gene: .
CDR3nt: TGTGCCAGCAGCCCAAGACAGAACACTGAAGCTTTCTTT
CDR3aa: CASSPRQNTEAFF

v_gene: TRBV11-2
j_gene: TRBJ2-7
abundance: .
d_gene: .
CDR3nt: TGTGCCAGCAGCTCCGGATTGACACGCAATTACGAGCAGTACTTC
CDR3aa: CASSSGLTRNYEQYF

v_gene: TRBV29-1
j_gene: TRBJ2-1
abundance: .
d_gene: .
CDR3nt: TGCAGCGTGAACAGGGGCGGAGGGAATGAGCAGTTCTTC
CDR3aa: CSVNRGGGNEQFF

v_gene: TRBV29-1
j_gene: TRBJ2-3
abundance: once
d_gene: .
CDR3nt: TGCAGCGTTGAAAGGGGGGGGGCCGCAGATACGCAGTATTTT
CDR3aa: CSVERGGAADTQYF

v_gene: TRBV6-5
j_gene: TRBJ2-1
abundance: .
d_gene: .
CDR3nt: TGTGCCAGCAGTTACACTAACGGTCAGCAGTTCTTC
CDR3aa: CASSYTNGQQFF

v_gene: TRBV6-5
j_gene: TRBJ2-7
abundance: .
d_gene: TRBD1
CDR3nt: TGTGCCAGCTCGTTCCGAGAGACAGGGGCTCCGGAGCAGTACTTC
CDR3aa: CASSFRETGAPEQYF

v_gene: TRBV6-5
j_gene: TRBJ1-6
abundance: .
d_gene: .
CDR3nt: TGTGCCAGCAGTTACTTGGGGCGCTCACCCCTCCACTTT
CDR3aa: CASSYLGRSPLHF

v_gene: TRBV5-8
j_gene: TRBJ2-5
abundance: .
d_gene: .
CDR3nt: TGTGCCAGCAGCTTGGGGGCGAGATCAGAGACCCAGTACTTC
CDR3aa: CASSLGARSETQYF

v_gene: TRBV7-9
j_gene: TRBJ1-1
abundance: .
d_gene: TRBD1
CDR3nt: TGTGCCAGCAGCCCGGCCGGGACAGGGCCGAACACTGAAGCTTTCTTT
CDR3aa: CASSPAGTGPNTEAFF

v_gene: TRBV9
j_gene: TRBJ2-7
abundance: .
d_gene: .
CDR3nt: TGTGCCAGCAGCGTAGGGACAGCAGGCTACGAGCAGTACTTC
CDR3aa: CASSVGTAGYEQYF

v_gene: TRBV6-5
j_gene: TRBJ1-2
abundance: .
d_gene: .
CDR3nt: TGTGCCAGCAGTCCCATGTCGACAGTCTATGGCTACACCTTC
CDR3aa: CASSPMSTVYGYTF

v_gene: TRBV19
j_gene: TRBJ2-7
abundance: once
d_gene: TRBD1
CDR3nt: TGTGCCAGTAGTATCCAGGGGGACAGGGGGCGGAGGACCTACGAGCAGTACTTC
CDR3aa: CASSIQGDRGRRTYEQYF

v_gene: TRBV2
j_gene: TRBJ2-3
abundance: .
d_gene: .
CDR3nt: TGTGCCAGCATTCCCGACCGAGCGCTGAGCACAGATACGCAGTATTTT
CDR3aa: CASIPDRALSTDTQYF

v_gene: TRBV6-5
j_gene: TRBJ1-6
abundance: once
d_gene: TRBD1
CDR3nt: TGTGCCAGCAGTCAGGGACAGGGGGAAAATTCACCCCTCCACTTT
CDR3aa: CASSQGQGENSPLHF

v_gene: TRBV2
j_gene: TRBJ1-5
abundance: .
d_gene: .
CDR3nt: TGTGCCAGCAAGGGGGGGAATCAGCCCCAGCATTTT
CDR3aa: CASKGGNQPQHF

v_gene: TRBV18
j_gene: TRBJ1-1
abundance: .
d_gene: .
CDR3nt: TGTGCCAGCTCACCCCAGGGCGGGGACGCTAGGTACACTGAAGCTTTCTTT
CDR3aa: CASSPQGGDARYTEAFF

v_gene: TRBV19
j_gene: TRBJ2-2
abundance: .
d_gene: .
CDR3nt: TGTGCCAGTAGTTTTCGTAGGGTAGCGTTCACCGGGGAGCTGTTTTTT
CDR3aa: CASSFRRVAFTGELFF

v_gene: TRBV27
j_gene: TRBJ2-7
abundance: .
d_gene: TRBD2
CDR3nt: TGTGCCAGCAGTCCTCGGACTAGCGGGAGTTACGAGCAGTACTTC
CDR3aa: CASSPRTSGSYEQYF

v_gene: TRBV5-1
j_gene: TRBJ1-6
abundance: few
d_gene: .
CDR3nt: TGCGCCAGCAGCTTGGAGGGCAGGGTGTATTCACCCCTCCACTTT
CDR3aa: CASSLEGRVYSPLHF

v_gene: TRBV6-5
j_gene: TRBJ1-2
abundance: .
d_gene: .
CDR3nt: TGTGCCAGCACTTCGCGGGGTACGGGCTATGGCTACACCTTC
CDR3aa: CASTSRGTGYGYTF

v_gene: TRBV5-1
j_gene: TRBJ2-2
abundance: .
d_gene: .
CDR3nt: TGCGCCAGCAGTGACACAGGCGGCACCGGGGAGCTGTTTTTT
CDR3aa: CASSDTGGTGELFF

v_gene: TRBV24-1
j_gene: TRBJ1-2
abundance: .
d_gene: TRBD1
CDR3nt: TGTGCCACCAGTGAAGCAGGGGGCTATGGCTACACCTTC
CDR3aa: CATSEAGGYGYTF

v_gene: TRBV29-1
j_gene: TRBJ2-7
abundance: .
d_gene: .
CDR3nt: TGCAGCGTTCGGGACACCTACGAGCAGTACTTC
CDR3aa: CSVRDTYEQYF

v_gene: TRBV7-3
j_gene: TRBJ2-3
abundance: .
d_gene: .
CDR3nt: TGTGCCAGCAGACCGGAGGGGAGTCGGGCAGATACGCAGTATTTT
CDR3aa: CASRPEGSRADTQYF

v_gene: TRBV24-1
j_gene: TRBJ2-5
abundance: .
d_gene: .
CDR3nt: TGTGCCACCAGTGATTTTAACAGGGTGGGCTCGGAGACCCAGTACTTC
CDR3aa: CATSDFNRVGSETQYF

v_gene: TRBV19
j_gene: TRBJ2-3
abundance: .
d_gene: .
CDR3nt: TGTGCCAGTAGTATTGGACGGGGAGGCACAGATACGCAGTATTTT
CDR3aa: CASSIGRGGTDTQYF

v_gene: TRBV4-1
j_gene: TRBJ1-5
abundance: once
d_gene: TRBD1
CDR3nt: TGCGCCAGCAGCCTAGTCGACAGGGGGTATCAGCCCCAGCATTTT
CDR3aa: CASSLVDRGYQPQHF

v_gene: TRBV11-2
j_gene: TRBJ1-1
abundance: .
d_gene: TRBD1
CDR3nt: TGTGCCAGCAGTCCCGGGACAGGGTTGAGAACCGAAGCTTTCTTT
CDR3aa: CASSPGTGLRTEAFF

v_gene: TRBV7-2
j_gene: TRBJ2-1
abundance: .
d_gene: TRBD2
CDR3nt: TGTGCCAGCAGCACTAGCGGGAGCTCCTACAATGAGCAGTTCTTC
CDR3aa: CASSTSGSSYNEQFF

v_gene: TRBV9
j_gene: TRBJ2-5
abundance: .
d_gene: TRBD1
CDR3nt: TGTGCCAGCAGCGTAGGGGGACAGGGGGCGGTGGAGACCCAGTACTTC
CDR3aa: CASSVGGQGAVETQYF

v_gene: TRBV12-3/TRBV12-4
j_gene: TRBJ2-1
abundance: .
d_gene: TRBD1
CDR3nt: TGTGCCAGCAGTTTACGGACAGGCGAGCAGTTCTTC
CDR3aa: CASSLRTGEQFF

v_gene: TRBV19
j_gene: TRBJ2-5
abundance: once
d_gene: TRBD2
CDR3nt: TGTGCCAGTAAAGTAGCGGGCCAAGAGACCCAGTACTTC
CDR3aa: CASKVAGQETQYF

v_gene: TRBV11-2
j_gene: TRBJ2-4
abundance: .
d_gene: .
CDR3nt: TGTGCCAGCAGCCCCAGAATAGCCAAAAACATTCAGTACTTC
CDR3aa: CASSPRIAKNIQYF

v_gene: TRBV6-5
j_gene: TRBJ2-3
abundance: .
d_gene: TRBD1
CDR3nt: TGTGCCAGCAGTCAGGGGGTTGGAGTCACAGATACGCAGTATTTT
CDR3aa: CASSQGVGVTDTQYF

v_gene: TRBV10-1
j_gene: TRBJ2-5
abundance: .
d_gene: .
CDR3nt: TGCGCCAGCAGTGAACGGCGGGGAGAGACCCAGTACTTC
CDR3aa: CASSERRGETQYF

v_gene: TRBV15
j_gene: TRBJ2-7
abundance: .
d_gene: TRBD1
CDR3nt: TGTGCCACCAGCAGGGACAGGGGATACGAGCAGTACTTC
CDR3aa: CATSRDRGYEQYF